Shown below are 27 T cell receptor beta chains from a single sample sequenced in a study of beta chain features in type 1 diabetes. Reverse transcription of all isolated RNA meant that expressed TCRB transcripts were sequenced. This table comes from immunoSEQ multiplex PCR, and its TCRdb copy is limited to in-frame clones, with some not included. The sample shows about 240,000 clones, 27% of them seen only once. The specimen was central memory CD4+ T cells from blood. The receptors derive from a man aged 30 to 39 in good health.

The CDR3 DNA is TGTGCCAGCAGTCCACACCAAGAGACCCAGTACTTC. It translates to CASSPHQETQYF. V and J are TRBV7-2 and TRBJ2-5; D is uncertain. Germline V gene sequence: CDR1 SGHTA, CDR2 FQGNSA. The CDR3 covers 12 residues. V was clipped by 6 bases and J by 0 bases, with 5 bases between them. The full variable domain, in which reference TRBV7-2 and TRBJ2-5 provide the parts outside the CDR3, is GAGVSQSPSNKVTEKGKDVELRCDPISGHTALYWYRQSLGQGLEFLIYFQGNSAPDKSGLPSDRFSAERTGGSVSTLTIQRTQQEDSAVYLCASSPHQETQYFGPGTRLLVL.

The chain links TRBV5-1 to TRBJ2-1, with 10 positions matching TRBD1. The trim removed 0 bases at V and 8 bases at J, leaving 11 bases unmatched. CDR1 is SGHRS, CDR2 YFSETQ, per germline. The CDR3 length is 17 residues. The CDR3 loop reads CASSLAFLGQGVHEQFF. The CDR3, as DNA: TGCGCCAGCAGCTTGGCCTTTCTCGGACAGGGGGTCCATGAGCAGTTCTTC.

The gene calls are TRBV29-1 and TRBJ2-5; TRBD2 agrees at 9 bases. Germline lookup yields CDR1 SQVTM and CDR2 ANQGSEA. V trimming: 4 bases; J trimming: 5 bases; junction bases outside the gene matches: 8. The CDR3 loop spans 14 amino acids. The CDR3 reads CSVVRRGGSETQYF. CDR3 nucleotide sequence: TGCAGCGTTGTCCGGCGGGGGGGCAGTGAGACCCAGTACTTC.

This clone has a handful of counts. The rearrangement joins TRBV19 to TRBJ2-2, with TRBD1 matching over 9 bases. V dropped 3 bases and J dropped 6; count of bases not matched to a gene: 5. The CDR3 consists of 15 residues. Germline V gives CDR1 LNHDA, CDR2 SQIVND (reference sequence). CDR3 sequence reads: CASSIRTGEAGELFF. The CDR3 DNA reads TGTGCCAGTAGTATCAGGACAGGGGAAGCCGGGGAGCTGTTTTTT. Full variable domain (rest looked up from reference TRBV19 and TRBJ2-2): DGGITQSPKYLFRKEGQNVTLSCEQNLNHDAMYWYRQDPGQGLRLIYYSQIVNDFQKGDIAEGYSVSREKKESFPLTVTSAQKNPTAFYLCASSIRTGEAGELFFGEGSRLTVL.

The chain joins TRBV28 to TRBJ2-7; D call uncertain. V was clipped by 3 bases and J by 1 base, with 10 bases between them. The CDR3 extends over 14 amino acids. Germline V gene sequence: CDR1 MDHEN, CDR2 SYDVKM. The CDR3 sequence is CASSFTLGSYEQYF. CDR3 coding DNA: TGTGCCAGCAGTTTCACCTTGGGTTCCTACGAGCAGTACTTC.

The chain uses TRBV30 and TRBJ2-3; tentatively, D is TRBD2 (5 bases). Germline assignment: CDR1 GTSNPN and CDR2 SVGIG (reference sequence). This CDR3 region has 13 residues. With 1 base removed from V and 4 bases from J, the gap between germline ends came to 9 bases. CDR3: CAWSGSVPDTQYF. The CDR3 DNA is TGTGCCTGGAGTGGTAGCGTCCCAGATACGCAGTATTTT.

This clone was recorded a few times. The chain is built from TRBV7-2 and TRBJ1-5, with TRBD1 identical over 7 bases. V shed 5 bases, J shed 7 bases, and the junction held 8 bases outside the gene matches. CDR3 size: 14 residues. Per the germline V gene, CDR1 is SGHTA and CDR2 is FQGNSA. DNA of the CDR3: TGTGCCAGCAGCGCAACAGGGGTTGAACAGCCCCAGCATTTT. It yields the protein CASSATGVEQPQHF.

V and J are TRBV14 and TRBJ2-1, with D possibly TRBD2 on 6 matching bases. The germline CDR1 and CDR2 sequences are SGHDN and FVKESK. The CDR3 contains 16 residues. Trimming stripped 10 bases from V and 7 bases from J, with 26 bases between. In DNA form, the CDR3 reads TGTGCCACCAGTCGAGAGATGGGCCGGGCGGGGAATGAGCAGTTCTTC. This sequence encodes CATSREMGRAGNEQFF. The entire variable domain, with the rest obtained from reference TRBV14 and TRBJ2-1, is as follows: EAGVTQFPSHSVIEKGQTVTLRCDPISGHDNLYWYRRVMGKEIKFLLHFVKESKQDESGMPNNRFLAERTGGTYSTLKVQPAELEDSGVYFCATSREMGRAGNEQFFGPGTRLTVL.

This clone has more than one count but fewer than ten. CDR3 amino acids: CASSPQGDEAFF. The CDR3 bases are TGCGCCAGCAGCCCACAGGGGGACGAAGCTTTCTTT. The J gene is TRBJ1-1, the V gene TRBV10-2, with 8 positions matching TRBD1. The CDR3 loop spans 12 amino acids. The trim removed 6 bases at V and 8 bases at J, leaving 5 bases unmatched. Germline loops: CDR1 WSHSY, CDR2 SAAADI.

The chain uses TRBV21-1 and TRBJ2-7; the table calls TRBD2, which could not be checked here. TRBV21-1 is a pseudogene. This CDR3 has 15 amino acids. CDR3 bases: TGTGCCAGCAGCCGGTCGGAGCAATTAGCACGCGAGCAGTACTTC. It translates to CASSRSEQLAREQYF.

This CDR3 is CSVEGGGDTQYF. The CDR3 DNA sequence: TGCAGCGTTGAAGGGGGTGGAGATACGCAGTATTTT. The chain carries TRBV29-1 and TRBJ2-3; D gene ambiguous. The CDR3 has 12 residues. The ends were cut back, 1 base at V and 5 bases at J, with 7 bases in the middle. The germline CDR1 and CDR2 sequences are SQVTM and ANQGSEA.

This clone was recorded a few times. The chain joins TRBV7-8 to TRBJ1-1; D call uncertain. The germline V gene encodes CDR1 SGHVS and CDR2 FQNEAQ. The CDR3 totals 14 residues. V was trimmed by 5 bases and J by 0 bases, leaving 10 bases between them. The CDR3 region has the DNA TGTGCCAGCAGCGCCGCAGAGGTGAACACTGAAGCTTTCTTT. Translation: CASSAAEVNTEAFF.

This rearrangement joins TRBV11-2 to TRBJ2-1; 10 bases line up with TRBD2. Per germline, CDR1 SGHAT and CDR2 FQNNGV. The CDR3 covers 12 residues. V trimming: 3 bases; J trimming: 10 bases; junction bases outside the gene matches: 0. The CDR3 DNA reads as TGTGCCAGCAGCTTGGGACTAGCGGAGCAGTTCTTC. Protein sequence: CASSLGLAEQFF.

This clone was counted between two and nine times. The CDR3 loop reads CASSQDELSSYEQYF. The CDR3 region has the DNA TGCGCCAGCAGCCAAGATGAACTGAGCTCCTACGAGCAGTACTTC. The chain recombines TRBV4-3 with TRBJ2-7; D not certain. CDR1 and CDR2 (germline): LGHNA, YSLEER. With 0 bases removed from V and 0 bases from J, the gap between germline ends came to 9 bases. The CDR3 runs to 15 residues.

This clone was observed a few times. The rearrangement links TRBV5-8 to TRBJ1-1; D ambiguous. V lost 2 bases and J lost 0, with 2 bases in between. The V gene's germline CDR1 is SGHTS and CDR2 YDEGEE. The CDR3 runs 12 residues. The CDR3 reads CASSLVNTEAFF. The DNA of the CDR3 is TGTGCCAGCAGCTTAGTGAACACTGAAGCTTTCTTT.

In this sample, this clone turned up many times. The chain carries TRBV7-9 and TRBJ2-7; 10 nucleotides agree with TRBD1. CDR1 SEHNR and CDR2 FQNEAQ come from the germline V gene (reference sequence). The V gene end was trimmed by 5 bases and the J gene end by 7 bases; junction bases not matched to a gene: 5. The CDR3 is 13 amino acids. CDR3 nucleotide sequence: TGTGCCAGCAGCCGGGACAGGGGATTTGAGCAGTACTTC. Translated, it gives CASSRDRGFEQYF.

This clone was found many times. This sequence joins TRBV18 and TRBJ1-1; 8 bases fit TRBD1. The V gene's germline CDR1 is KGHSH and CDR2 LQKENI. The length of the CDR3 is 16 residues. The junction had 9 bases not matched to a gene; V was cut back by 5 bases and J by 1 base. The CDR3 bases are TGTGCCAGCTCATTAAGTACAGGGGGAAAGAACACTGAAGCTTTCTTT. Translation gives CASSLSTGGKNTEAFF.

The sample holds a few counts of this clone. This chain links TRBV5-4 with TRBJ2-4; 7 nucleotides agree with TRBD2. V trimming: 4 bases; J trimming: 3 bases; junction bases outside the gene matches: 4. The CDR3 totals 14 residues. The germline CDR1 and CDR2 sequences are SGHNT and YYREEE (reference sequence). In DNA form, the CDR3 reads TGTGCCAGCAGCCTCCGGGACTACAAAAACATTCAGTACTTC. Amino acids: CASSLRDYKNIQYF.

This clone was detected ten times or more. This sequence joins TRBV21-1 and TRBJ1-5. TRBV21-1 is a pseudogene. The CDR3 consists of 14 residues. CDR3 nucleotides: TGTGCCAGCAGCAGGCGGTGGAGACATCAGCCCCAGCATTTT. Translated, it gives CASSRRWRHQPQHF.

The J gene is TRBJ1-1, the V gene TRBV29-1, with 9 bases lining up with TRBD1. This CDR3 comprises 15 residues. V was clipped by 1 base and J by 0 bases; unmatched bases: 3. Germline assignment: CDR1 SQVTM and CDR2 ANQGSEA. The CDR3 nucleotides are TGCAGCGTTGAAGCCCGGGACAGGGTGAACACTGAAGCTTTCTTT. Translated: CSVEARDRVNTEAFF.

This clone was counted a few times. CDR3 amino acids: CASSVTSGVETQYF. The CDR3 coding sequence is TGTGCCAGCAGCGTGACTAGCGGGGTAGAGACCCAGTACTTC. The chain carries TRBV6-1 and TRBJ2-5; TRBD2 matches at 11 bases. V lost 6 bases, J lost 4 bases, and 4 bases stayed unmatched. Germline CDR1 MNHNS, CDR2 SASEGT. This CDR3 spans 14 amino acids.

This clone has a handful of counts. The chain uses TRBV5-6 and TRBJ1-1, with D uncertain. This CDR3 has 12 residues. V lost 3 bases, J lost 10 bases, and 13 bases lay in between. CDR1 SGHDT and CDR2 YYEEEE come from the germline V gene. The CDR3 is CASSWEGRGAFF. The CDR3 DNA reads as TGTGCCAGCAGCTGGGAGGGCCGGGGAGCTTTCTTT. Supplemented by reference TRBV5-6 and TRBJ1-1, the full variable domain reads DAGVTQSPTHLIKTRGQQVTLRCSPKSGHDTVSWYQQALGQGPQFIFQYYEEEERQRGNFPDRFSGHQFPNYSSELNVNALLLGDSALYLCASSWEGRGAFFGQGTRLTVV.

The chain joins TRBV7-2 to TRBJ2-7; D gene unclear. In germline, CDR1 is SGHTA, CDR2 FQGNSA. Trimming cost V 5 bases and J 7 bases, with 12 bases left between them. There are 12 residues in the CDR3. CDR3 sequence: CASSPFPGEQYF. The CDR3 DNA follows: TGTGCCAGCAGCCCGTTCCCGGGTGAGCAGTACTTC. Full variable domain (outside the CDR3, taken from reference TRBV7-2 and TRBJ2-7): GAGVSQSPSNKVTEKGKDVELRCDPISGHTALYWYRQSLGQGLEFLIYFQGNSAPDKSGLPSDRFSAERTGGSVSTLTIQRTQQEDSAVYLCASSPFPGEQYFGPGTRLTVT.

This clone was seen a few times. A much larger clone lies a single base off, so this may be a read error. CDR3 nucleotide sequence: TGCTGCAGTATGGACAGGGGGCTGACCTATGGCTACACCTTC. It yields the protein CCSMDRGLTYGYTF. The chain couples TRBV29-1 to TRBJ1-2; 11 positions agree with TRBD1. The V gene's germline CDR1 is SQVTM and CDR2 ANQGSEA. The CDR3 is 14 amino acids.

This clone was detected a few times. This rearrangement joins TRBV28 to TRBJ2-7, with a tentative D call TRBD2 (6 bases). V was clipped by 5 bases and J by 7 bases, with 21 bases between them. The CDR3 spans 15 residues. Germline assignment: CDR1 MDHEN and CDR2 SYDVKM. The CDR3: CASSPGAGRFTEQYF. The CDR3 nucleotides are TGTGCCAGCAGTCCAGGAGCAGGGAGGTTTACAGAGCAGTACTTC.

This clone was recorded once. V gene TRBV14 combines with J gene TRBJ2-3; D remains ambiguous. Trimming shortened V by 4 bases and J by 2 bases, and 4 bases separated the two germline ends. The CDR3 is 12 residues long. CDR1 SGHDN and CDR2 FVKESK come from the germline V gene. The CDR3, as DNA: TGTGCCAGCAGCCGCTTCACAGATACGCAGTATTTT. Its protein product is CASSRFTDTQYF.

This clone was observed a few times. The CDR3 reads CSAGGQQNIQYF. The DNA of the CDR3 is TGCAGCGCCGGGGGACAGCAAAACATTCAGTACTTC. The chain recombines TRBV29-1 with TRBJ2-4, with D tentatively TRBD1 (7 bases). V was cut by 7 bases and J by 5 bases, with 12 bases left in between. This CDR3 comprises 12 residues. Germline V gives CDR1 SQVTM, CDR2 ANQGSEA.